The subject of this entry is one TCR beta chain. What it recognizes is unknown. The data were produced by immunoSEQ multiplex PCR, yet TCRdb's version contains in-frame clones alone and is incomplete. The top ten clones hold about 1% of a sample with roughly 160,000 clones, just under 95% of them seen once. The CDR3 is made up of 15 amino acids. Trimming left V 1 base short and J 5 bases short, with 15 bases between. Germline lookup yields CDR1 SGHVS and CDR2 FNYEAQ. The data were taken from a study of T cell responses to AZD1222 COVID-19 vaccine. Study details: Whether given at about 4 or about 12 weeks, second doses were pooled.

Findings and caveats of the study: Dominant at 160-218 and 743-854, vaccine-associated CD4 TCRs also spanned spike.

Material: peripheral blood, obtained on day 0 of AZD1222 vaccination. J is TRBJ2-7 and V is TRBV7-6; D remains unclear. The TCR sequence derives from an adult in good health. The CDR3 sequence: CASSLEGSGVNEQYF. The CDR3 coding sequence is TGTGCCAGCAGCTTAGAGGGATCTGGGGTCAACGAGCAGTACTTC.